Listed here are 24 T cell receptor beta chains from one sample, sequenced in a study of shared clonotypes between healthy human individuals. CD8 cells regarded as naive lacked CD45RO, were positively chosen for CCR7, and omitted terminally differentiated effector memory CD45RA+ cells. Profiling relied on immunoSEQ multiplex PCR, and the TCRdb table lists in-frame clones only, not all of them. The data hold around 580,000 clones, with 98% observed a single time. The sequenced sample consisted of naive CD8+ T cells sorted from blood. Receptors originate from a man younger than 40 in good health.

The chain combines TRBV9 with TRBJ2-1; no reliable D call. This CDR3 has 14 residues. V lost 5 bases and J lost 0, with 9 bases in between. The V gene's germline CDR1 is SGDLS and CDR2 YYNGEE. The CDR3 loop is CASSTPASYNEQFF. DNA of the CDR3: TGTGCCAGCAGTACTCCAGCCTCCTACAATGAGCAGTTCTTC.

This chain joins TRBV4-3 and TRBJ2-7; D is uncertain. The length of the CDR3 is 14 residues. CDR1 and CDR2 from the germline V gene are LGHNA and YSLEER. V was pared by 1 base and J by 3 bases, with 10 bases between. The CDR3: CASSQGLLDYEQYF. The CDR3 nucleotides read TGCGCCAGCAGCCAAGGCCTGCTAGACTACGAGCAGTACTTC.

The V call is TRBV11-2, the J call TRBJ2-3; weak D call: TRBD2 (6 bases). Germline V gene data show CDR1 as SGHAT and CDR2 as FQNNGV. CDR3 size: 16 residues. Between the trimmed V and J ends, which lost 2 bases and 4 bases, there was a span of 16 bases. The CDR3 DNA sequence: TGTGCCAGCAGCTTACGCCCGCGCGGGGTCGCAGATACGCAGTATTTT. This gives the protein CASSLRPRGVADTQYF.

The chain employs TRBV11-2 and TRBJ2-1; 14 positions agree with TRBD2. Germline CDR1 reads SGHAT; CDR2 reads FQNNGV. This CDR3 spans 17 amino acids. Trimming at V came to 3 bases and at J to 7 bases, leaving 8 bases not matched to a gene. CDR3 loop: CASSLVVTSGRANEQFF. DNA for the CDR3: TGTGCCAGCAGCTTGGTGGTGACTAGCGGGAGGGCAAATGAGCAGTTCTTC.

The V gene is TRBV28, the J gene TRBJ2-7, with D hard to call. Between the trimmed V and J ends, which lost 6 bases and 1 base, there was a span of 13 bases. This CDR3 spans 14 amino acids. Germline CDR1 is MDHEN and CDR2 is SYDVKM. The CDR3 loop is CASSSSSRSYEQYF. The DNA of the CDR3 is TGTGCCAGCAGCTCGTCCTCGAGGTCCTACGAGCAGTACTTC. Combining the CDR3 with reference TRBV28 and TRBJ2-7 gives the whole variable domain DVKVTQSSRYLVKRTGEKVFLECVQDMDHENMFWYRQDPGLGLRLIYFSYDVKMKEKGDIPEGYSVSREKKERFSLILESASTNQTSMYLCASSSSSRSYEQYFGPGTRLTVT.

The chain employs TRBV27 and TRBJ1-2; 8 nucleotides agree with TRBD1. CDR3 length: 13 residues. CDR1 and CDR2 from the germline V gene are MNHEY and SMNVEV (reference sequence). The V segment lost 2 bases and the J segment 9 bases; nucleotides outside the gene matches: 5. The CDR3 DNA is TGTGCCAGCAGTTTAGGAAGACAGGGGCGCTACACCTTC. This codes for CASSLGRQGRYTF.

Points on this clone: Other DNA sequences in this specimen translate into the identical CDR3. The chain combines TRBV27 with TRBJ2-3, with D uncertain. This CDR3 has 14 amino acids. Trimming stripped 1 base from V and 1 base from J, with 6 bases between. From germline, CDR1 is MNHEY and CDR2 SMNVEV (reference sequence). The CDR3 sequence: CASSLLGGTDTQYF. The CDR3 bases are TGTGCCAGCAGTTTATTAGGCGGCACAGATACGCAGTATTTT.

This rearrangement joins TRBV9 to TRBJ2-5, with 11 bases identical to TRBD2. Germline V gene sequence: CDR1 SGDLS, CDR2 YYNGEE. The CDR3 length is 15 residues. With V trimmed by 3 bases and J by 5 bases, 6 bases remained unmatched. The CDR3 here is CASSGSGRAFETQYF. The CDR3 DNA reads TGTGCCAGCAGCGGTAGCGGGAGGGCCTTTGAGACCCAGTACTTC.

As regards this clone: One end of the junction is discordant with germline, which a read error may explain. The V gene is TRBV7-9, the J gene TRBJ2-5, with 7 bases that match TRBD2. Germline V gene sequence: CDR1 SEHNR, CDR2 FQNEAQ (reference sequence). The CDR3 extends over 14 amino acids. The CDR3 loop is CASSLADTQETQYF. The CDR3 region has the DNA TGTGCCAGCAGCCTAGCGGACACACAAGAGACCCAGTACTTC. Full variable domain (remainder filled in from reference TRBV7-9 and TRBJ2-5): DTGVSQNPRHKITKRGQNVTFRCDPISEHNRLYWYRQTLGQGPEFLTYFQNEAQLEKSRLLSDRFSAERPKGSFSTLEIQRTEQGDSAMYLCASSLADTQETQYFGPGTRLLVL.

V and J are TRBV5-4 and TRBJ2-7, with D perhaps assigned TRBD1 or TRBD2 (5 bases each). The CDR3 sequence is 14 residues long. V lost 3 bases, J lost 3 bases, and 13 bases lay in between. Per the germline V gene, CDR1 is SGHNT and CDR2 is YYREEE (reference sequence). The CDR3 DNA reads TGTGCCAGCAGCTCAAGGGGACGAGGCTACGAGCAGTACTTC. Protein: CASSSRGRGYEQYF. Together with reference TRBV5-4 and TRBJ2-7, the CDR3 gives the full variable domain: ETGVTQSPTHLIKTRGQQVTLRCSSQSGHNTVSWYQQALGQGPQFIFQYYREEENGRGNFPPRFSGLQFPNYSSELNVNALELDDSALYLCASSSRGRGYEQYFGPGTRLTVT.

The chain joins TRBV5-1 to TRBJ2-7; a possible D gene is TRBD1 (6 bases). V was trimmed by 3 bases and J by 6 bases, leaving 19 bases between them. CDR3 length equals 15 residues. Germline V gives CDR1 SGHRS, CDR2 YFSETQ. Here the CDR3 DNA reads TGCGCCAGCAGCTGGGGGCCAGGGCAGGGGCGCGAGCAGTACTTC. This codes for CASSWGPGQGREQYF.

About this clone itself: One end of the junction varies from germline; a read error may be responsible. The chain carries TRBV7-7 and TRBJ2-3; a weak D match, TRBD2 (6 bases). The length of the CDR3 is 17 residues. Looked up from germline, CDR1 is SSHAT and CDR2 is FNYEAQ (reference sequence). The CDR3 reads CASSLASGGLSTDTQYF. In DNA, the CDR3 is TGTGCTAGCAGCTTAGCATCCGGGGGTTTAAGCACAGATACGCAGTATTTT.

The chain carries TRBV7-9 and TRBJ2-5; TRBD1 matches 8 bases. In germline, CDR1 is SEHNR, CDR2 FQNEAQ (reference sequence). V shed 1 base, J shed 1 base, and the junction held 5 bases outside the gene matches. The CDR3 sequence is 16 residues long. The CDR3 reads CASSLVNQGAQETQYF. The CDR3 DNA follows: TGTGCCAGCAGCTTAGTTAACCAGGGGGCCCAAGAGACCCAGTACTTC.

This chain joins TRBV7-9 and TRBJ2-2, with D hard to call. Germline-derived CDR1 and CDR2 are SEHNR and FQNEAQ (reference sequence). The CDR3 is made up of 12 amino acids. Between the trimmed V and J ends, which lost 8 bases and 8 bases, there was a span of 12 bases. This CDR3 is CASYRREGELFF. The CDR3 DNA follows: TGTGCCAGCTACCGGCGAGAGGGGGAGCTGTTTTTT.

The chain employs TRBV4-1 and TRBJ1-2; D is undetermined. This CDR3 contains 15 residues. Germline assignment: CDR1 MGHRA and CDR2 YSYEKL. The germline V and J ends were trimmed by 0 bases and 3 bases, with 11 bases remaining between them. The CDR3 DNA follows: TGCGCCAGCAGCCAAGATAGAACGGCAGACTATGGCTACACCTTC. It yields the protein CASSQDRTADYGYTF.

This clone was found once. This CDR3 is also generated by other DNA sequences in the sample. The chain's CDR3 is CASSVGLAVYNEQFF. CDR3 sequence (DNA): TGTGCCAGCAGCGTTGGACTAGCGGTTTACAATGAGCAGTTCTTC. The chain recombines TRBV9 with TRBJ2-1; 10 bases fit TRBD2. V dropped 2 bases and J dropped 4; count of bases not matched to a gene: 3. Germline assignment: CDR1 SGDLS and CDR2 YYNGEE. The CDR3 is 15 residues long.

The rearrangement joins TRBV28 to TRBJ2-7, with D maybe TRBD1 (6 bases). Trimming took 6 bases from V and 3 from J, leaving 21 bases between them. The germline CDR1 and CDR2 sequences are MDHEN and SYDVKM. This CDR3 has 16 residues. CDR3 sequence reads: CASSSARQGYYYEQYF. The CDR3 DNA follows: TGTGCCAGCAGCTCCGCCCGCCAGGGGTACTACTACGAGCAGTACTTC.

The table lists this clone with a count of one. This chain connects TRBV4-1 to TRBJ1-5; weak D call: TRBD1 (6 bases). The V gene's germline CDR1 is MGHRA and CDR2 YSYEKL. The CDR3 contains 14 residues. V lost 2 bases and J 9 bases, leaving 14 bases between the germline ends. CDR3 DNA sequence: TGCGCCAGCAGCCAATTAGGGGGTGTTCGGCCCCAGCATTTT. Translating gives CASSQLGGVRPQHF.

The CDR3 region is CASGGTSGRQPYNEQFF. The CDR3 DNA reads as TGTGCCAGCGGGGGGACTAGCGGGAGGCAACCCTACAATGAGCAGTTCTTC. The genes are TRBV25-1 and TRBJ2-1; 15 bases are shared with TRBD2. Germline V gene sequence: CDR1 MGHDK, CDR2 SYGVNS. The CDR3 loop spans 17 amino acids. V was pared by 8 bases and J by 2 bases, with 7 bases of the junction left unmatched.

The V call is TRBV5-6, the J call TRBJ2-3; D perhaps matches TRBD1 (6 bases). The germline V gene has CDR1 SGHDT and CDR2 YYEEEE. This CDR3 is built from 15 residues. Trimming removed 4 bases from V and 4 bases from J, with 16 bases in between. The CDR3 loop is CASSDYRDNSDTQYF. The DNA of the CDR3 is TGTGCCAGCAGCGACTACCGGGACAATTCAGATACGCAGTATTTT.

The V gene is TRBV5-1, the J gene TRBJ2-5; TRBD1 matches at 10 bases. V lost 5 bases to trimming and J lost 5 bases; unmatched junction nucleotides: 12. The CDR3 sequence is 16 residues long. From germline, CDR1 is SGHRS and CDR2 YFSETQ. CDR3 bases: TGCGCCAGCAGTCCGACCGGGACAGGGGTCTGGGAGACCCAGTACTTC. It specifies CASSPTGTGVWETQYF.

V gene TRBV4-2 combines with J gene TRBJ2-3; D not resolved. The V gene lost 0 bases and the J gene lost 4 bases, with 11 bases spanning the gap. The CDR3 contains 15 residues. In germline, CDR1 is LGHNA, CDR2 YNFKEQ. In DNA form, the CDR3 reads TGTGCCAGCAGCCAAGAAAGGTTTGGGGCAGATACGCAGTATTTT. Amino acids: CASSQERFGADTQYF.

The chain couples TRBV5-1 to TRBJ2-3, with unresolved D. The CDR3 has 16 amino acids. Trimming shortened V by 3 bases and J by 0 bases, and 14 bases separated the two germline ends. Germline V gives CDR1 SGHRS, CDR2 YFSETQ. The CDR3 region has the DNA TGCGCCAGCAGCTCAGCAGTGATCTCTAGCACAGATACGCAGTATTTT. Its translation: CASSSAVISSTDTQYF.

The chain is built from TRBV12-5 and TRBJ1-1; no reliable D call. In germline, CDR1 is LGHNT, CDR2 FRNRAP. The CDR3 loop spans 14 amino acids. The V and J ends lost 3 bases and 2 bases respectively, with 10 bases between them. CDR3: CASGFSAANTEAFF. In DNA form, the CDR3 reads TGTGCTAGTGGTTTTTCGGCAGCCAACACTGAAGCTTTCTTT.